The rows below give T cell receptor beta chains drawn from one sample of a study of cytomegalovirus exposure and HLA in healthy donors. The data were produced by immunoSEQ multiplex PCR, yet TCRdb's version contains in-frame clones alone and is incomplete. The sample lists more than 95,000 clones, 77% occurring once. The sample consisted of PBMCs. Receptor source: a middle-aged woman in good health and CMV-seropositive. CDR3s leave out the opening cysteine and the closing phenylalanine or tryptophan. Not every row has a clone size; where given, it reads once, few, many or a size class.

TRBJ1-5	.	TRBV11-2	ASSSRSNQPQH
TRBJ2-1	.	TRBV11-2	ASSYGQGPYNEQF
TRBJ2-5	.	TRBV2	ASKRQGAGETQY
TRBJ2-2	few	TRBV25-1	ASSHRQTRTSNTGELF
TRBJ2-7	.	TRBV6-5	ASSYQLVPYEQY
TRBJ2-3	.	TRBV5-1	ASSLTSWGLAGGKGTDTQY
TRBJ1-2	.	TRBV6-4	ASSESPGTGDGYT
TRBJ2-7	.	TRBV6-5	ASSYIGQGPYEQY
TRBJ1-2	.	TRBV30	AWRETDYANYGYT
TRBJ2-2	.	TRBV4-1	ASSTFPRGSGELF
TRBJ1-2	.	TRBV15	ATSRDIAGNLGGGYT